These T cell receptor beta chains were read from a single sample in a study of CD8+ T cells in alopecia areata. Sequenced by immunoSEQ multiplex PCR; TCRdb stores in-frame clones only, minus some. Here the sample spans roughly 200,000 clones, around 60% being singletons. The sequencing used CD4+ T cells sorted from blood, collected at week 4, from a patient treated with tofacitinib. Receptors originate from a human donor with alopecia areata. The CDR3 runs from the conserved cysteine through the conserved F or W. D genes are given only for firm matches. Clone size, where shown, is once, few, many, or a class for clones that have expanded.

>TRBV18|15|.|TRBJ2-2|.
CASSPIGLSTGELFF
TGTGCCAGCTCACCAATCGGACTTAGCACCGGGGAGCTGTTTTTT
>TRBV28|16|.|TRBJ1-5|few
CASSPPQLYSNQPQHF
TGTGCCAGCAGTCCCCCTCAGCTCTATAGCAATCAGCCCCAGCATTTT
>TRBV30|15|.|TRBJ1-2|.
CAWSVSIGTGYGYTF
TGTGCCTGGAGTGTATCGATAGGGACGGGCTATGGCTACACCTTC
>TRBV30|15|.|TRBJ1-5|.
CAWNARGASDQPQHF
TGTGCCTGGAATGCCCGGGGGGCATCCGATCAGCCCCAGCATTTT
>TRBV27|12|.|TRBJ2-3|.
CASSSTEDTQYF
TGTGCCAGCAGTTCGACAGAAGATACGCAGTATTTT
>TRBV7-8|14|TRBD1|TRBJ1-1|.
CASSLGTGATEAFF
TGTGCCAGCAGCTTAGGGACAGGGGCCACTGAAGCTTTCTTT
>TRBV5-1|13|TRBD2|TRBJ2-5|.
CASSLSAGETQYF
TGCGCCAGCAGCTTGTCAGCGGGGGAGACCCAGTACTTC
>TRBV9|15|.|TRBJ1-6|.
CASSVAPGPNSPLHF
TGTGCCAGCAGCGTAGCCCCGGGTCCGAATTCACCCCTCCACTTT
>TRBV4-3|15|.|TRBJ1-5|.
CASSRDGGRNQPQHF
TGCGCCAGCAGCCGCGACGGGGGGCGTAATCAGCCCCAGCATTTT
>TRBV5-1|14|.|TRBJ2-3|.
CASRRVRDTDTQYF
TGCGCCAGCCGGCGGGTGAGGGACACAGATACGCAGTATTTT
>TRBV29-1|13|.|TRBJ1-5|.
CSVSRNSNQPQHF
TGCAGCGTCTCGCGGAATAGCAATCAGCCCCAGCATTTT
>TRBV28|20|.|TRBJ2-3|.
CASSAPGTAMLGTVTDTQYF
TGTGCCAGCAGCGCCCCGGGGACGGCCATGTTGGGAACTGTCACAGATACGCAGTATTTT
>TRBV10-3|14|.|TRBJ2-1|few
CAISRGSSYNEQFF
TGTGCCATCAGTCGGGGGAGCTCCTACAATGAGCAGTTCTTC
>TRBV6-5|12|.|TRBJ2-7|.
CAARGLAYEQYF
TGTGCCGCGCGCGGACTGGCTTACGAGCAGTACTTC
>TRBV13|15|.|TRBJ2-1|.
CASSPAPGRSNEQFF
TGTGCCAGCAGCCCCGCGCCGGGCCGGTCCAATGAGCAGTTCTTC
>TRBV6-5|13|TRBD1|TRBJ1-2|.
CASSGQGSYGYTF
TGTGCCAGCAGTGGACAGGGGAGTTATGGCTACACCTTC
>TRBV7-2|15|.|TRBJ2-3|.
CASSSLPQGGGTQYF
TGTGCCAGCAGCTCACTACCACAGGGCGGCGGTACGCAGTATTTT
>TRBV25-1|14|TRBD2|TRBJ2-1|.
CASGGLAEYNEQFF
TGTGCCAGCGGGGGACTAGCGGAATACAATGAGCAGTTCTTC
>TRBV2|17|TRBD1|TRBJ2-5|.
CASSLDRVGTNQETQYF
TGTGCCAGCAGCCTCGACAGGGTGGGGACAAACCAAGAGACCCAGTACTTC
>TRBV29-1|12|.|TRBJ1-2|.
CSDVGGSVGYTF
TGCAGCGATGTGGGGGGTTCGGTTGGCTACACCTTC
>TRBV29-1|14|TRBD1|TRBJ2-7|once
CSATIRDRGGEQYF
TGCAGCGCCACGATACGAGACAGGGGAGGCGAGCAGTACTTC
>TRBV2|13|.|TRBJ2-5|few
CASSDLRGETQYF
TGTGCCAGCAGTGATCTCAGAGGAGAGACCCAGTACTTC
>TRBV28|14|TRBD1|TRBJ1-2|few
CASSSDRGIYGYTF
TGTGCCAGCAGTTCGGACAGGGGGATTTATGGCTACACCTTC
>TRBV19|17|.|TRBJ2-1|few
CASSIVPGRSLYNEQFF
TGTGCCAGTAGTATAGTCCCCGGTCGATCTCTCTACAATGAGCAGTTCTTC
>TRBV5-1|14|.|TRBJ1-1|few
CASSLAGGNTEAFF
TGCGCCAGCAGCTTGGCTGGGGGGAACACTGAAGCTTTCTTT
>TRBV29-1|13|.|TRBJ1-1|.
CSATRAGPTEAFF
TGCAGCGCTACCAGGGCGGGGCCCACTGAAGCTTTCTTT
>TRBV28|17|TRBD1|TRBJ2-1|few
CASSPTARGRSYNEQFF
TGTGCCAGCAGCCCCACGGCCAGGGGGAGATCCTACAATGAGCAGTTCTTC
>TRBV23-1|14|.|TRBJ2-7|few
CASSRDRGHYEQYF
TGCGCCAGCAGTCGCGATAGGGGACACTACGAGCAGTACTTC